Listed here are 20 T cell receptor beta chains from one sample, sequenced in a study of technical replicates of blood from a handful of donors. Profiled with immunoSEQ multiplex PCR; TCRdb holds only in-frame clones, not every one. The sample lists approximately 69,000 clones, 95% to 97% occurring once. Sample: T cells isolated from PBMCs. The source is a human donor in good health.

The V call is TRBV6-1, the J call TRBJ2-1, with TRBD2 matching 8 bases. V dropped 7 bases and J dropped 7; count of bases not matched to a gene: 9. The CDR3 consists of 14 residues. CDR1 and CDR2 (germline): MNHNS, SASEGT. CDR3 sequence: CASIEGTRANEQFF. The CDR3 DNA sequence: TGTGCCAGCATCGAGGGGACTAGGGCAAATGAGCAGTTCTTC.

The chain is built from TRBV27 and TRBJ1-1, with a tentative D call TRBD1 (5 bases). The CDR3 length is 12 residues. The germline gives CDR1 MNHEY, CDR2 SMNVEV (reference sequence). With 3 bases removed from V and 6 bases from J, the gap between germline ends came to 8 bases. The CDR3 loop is CASSFWGAEAFF. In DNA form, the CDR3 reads TGTGCCAGCAGTTTCTGGGGGGCTGAAGCTTTCTTT.

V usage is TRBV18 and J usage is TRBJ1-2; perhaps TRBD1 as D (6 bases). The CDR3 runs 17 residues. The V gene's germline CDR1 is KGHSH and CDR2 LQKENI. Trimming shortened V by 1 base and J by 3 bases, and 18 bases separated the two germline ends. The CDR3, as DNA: TGTGCCAGCTCACCACTGGAATACAGGGAGGGGGACTATGGCTACACCTTC. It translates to CASSPLEYREGDYGYTF. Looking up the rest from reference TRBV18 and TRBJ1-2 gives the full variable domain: NAGVMQNPRHLVRRRGQEARLRCSPMKGHSHVYWYRQLPEEGLKFMVYLQKENIIDESGMPKERFSAEFPKEGPSILRIQQVVRGDSAAYFCASSPLEYREGDYGYTFGSGTRLTVV.

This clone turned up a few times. The CDR3 DNA is TGTGCCAGCAGCCCATGGACAGAGCTTAATTCACCCCTCCACTTT. Translated: CASSPWTELNSPLHF. The chain links TRBV7-6 to TRBJ1-6; tentatively, D is TRBD1 (6 bases). This CDR3 is built from 15 residues. CDR1 is SGHVS and CDR2 is FNYEAQ in the germline V gene. V lost 5 bases and J 6 bases, leaving 14 bases between the germline ends.

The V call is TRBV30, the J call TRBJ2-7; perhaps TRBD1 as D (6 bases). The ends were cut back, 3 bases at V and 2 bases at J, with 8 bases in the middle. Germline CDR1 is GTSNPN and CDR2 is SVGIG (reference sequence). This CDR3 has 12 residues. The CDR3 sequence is CAWRSGAYEQYF. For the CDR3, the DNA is TGTGCCTGGAGGTCAGGGGCCTACGAGCAGTACTTC. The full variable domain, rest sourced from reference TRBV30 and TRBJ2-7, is SQTIHQWPATLVQPVGSPLSLECTVEGTSNPNLYWYRQAAGRGLQLLFYSVGIGQISSEVPQNLSASRPQDRQFILSSKKLLLSDSGFYLCAWRSGAYEQYFGPGTRLTVT.

CDR3 sequence reads: CAWSAGEGISGYTF. In nucleotides, the CDR3 is TGTGCCTGGAGTGCTGGGGAGGGGATCAGTGGCTACACCTTC. This rearrangement joins TRBV30 to TRBJ1-2; perhaps TRBD1 as D (5 bases). The V gene lost 1 base and the J gene lost 7 bases, with 16 bases spanning the gap. Germline values: CDR1 GTSNPN, CDR2 SVGIG (reference sequence). The length of the CDR3 is 14 residues.

In nucleotides, the CDR3 is TGTGCCTGGAGTGTTGATACAGGGACCCATCAGCCCCAGCATTTT. As protein: CAWSVDTGTHQPQHF. This sequence joins TRBV30 and TRBJ1-5; possible D gene TRBD1, 6 bases. The CDR3 length is 15 residues. Germline CDR1 reads GTSNPN; CDR2 reads SVGIG (reference sequence). The V and J ends lost 0 bases and 5 bases respectively, with 14 bases between them.

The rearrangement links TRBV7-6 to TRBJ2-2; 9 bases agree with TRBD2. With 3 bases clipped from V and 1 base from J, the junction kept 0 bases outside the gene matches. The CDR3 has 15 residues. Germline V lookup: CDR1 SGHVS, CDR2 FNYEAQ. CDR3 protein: CASSFSGGNTGELFF. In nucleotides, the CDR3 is TGTGCCAGCAGCTTTAGCGGGGGGAACACCGGGGAGCTGTTTTTT. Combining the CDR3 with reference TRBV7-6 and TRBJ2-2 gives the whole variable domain GAGVSQSPRYKVTKRGQDVALRCDPISGHVSLYWYRQALGQGPEFLTYFNYEAQQDKSGLPNDRFSAERPEGSISTLTIQRTEQRDSAMYRCASSFSGGNTGELFFGEGSRLTVL.

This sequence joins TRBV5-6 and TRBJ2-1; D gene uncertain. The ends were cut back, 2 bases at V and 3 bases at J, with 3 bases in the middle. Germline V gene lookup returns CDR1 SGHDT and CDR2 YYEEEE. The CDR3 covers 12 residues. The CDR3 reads CASSFNYNEQFF. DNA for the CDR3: TGTGCCAGCAGCTTTAACTACAATGAGCAGTTCTTC.

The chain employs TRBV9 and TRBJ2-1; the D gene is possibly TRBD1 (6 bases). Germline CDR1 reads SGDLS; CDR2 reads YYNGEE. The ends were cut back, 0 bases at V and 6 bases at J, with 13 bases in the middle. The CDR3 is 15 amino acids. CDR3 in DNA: TGTGCCAGCAGCGTAGGTCAGGGGAGAGGCAATGAGCAGTTCTTC. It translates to CASSVGQGRGNEQFF. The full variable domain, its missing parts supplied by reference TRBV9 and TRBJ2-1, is DSGVTQTPKHLITATGQRVTLRCSPRSGDLSVYWYQQSLDQGLQFLIQYYNGEERAKGNILERFSAQQFPDLHSELNLSSLELGDSALYFCASSVGQGRGNEQFFGPGTRLTVL.

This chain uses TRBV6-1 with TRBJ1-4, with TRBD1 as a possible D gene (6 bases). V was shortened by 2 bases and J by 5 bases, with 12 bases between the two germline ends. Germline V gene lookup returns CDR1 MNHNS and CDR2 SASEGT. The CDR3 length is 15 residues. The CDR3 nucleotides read TGTGCCAGCAGTGAATGGGCAGGGGAGAATGAAAAACTGTTTTTT. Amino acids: CASSEWAGENEKLFF.

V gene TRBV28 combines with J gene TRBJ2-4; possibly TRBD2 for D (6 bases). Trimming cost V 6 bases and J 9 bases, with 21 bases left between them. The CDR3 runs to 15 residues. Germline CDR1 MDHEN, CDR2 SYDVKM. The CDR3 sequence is CASSPPGGRGSIQYF. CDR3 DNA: TGTGCCAGCAGCCCGCCCGGAGGGCGAGGTAGCATTCAGTACTTC. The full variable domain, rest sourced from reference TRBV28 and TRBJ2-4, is DVKVTQSSRYLVKRTGEKVFLECVQDMDHENMFWYRQDPGLGLRLIYFSYDVKMKEKGDIPEGYSVSREKKERFSLILESASTNQTSMYLCASSPPGGRGSIQYFGAGTRLSVL.

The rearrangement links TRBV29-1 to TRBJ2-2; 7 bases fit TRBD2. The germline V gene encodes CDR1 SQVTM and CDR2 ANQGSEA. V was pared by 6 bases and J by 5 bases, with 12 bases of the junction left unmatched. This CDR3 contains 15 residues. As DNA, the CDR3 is TGCAGCGTCGGACTAGTTAGGGGCGAAACCGGGGAGCTGTTTTTT. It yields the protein CSVGLVRGETGELFF.

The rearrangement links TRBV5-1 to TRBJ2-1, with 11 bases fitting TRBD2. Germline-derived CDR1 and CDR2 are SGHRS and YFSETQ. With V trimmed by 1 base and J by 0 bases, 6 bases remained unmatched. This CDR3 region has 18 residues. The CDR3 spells CASSLWRLAGSSYNEQFF. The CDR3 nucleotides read TGCGCCAGCAGCTTGTGGCGACTAGCGGGAAGCTCCTACAATGAGCAGTTCTTC.

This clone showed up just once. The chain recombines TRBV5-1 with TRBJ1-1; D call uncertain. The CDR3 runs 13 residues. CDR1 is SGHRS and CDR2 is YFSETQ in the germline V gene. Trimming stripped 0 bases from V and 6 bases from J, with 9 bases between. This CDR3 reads CASSLGQVAEAFF. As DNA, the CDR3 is TGCGCCAGCAGCTTGGGTCAGGTCGCTGAAGCTTTCTTT.

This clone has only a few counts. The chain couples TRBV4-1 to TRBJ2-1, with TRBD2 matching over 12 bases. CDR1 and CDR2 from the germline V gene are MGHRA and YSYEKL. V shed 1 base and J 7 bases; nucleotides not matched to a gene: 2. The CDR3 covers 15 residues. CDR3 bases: TGCGCCAGCAGCCAAGGACTAGCGGGGGAAAATGAGCAGTTCTTC. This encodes CASSQGLAGENEQFF.

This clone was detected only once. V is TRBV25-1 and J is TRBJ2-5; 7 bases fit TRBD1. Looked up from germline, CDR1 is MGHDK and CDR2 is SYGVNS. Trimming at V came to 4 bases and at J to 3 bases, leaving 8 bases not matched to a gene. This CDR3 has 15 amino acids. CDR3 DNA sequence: TGTGCCAGCAGTGGCCGGACAGGCCTGGAAGAGACCCAGTACTTC. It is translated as CASSGRTGLEETQYF. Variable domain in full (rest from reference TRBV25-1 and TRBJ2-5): EADIYQTPRYLVIGTGKKITLECSQTMGHDKMYWYQQDPGMELHLIHYSYGVNSTEKGDLSSESTVSRIRTEHFPLTLESARPSHTSQYLCASSGRTGLEETQYFGPGTRLLVL.

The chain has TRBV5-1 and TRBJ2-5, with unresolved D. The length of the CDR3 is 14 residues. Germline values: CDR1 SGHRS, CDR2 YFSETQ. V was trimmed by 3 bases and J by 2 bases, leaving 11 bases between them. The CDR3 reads CASSSRHRQETQYF. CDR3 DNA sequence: TGCGCCAGCAGCTCCCGACACCGACAAGAGACCCAGTACTTC.

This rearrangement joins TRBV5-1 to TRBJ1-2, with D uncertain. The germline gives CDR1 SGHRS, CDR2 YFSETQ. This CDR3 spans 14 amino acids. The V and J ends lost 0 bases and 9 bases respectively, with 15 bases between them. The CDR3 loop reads CASSLDGLQFRYTF. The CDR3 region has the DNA TGCGCCAGCAGCTTGGACGGACTTCAATTCCGCTACACCTTC.

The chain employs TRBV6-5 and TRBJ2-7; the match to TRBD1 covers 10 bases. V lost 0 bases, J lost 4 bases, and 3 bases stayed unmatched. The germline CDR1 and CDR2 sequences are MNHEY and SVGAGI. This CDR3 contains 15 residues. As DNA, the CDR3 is TGTGCCAGCAGTTACTCTTGGGGACAGGGGTACGAGCAGTACTTC. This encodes CASSYSWGQGYEQYF.